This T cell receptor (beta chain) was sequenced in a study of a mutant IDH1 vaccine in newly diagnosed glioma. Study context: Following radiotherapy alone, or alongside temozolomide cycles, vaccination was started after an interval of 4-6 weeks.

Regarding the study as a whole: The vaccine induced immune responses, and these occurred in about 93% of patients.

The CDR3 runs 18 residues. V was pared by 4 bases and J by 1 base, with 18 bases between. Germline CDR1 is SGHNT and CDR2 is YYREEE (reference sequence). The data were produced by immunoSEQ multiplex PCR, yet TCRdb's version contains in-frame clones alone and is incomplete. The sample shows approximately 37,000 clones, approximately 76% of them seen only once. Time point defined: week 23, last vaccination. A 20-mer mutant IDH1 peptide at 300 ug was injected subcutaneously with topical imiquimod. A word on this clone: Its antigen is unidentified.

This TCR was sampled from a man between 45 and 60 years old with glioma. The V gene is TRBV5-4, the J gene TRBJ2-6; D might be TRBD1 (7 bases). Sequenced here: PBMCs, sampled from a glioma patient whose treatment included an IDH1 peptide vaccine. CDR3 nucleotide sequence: TGTGCCAGCAGCCCCCCAGGGGGGACAGATTCTGGGGCCAACGTCCTGACTTTC. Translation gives CASSPPGGTDSGANVLTF.